This passage covers 5 T cell receptor beta chains from one sample sequenced in a study of T-cell reconstitution after alpha-beta-depleted transplantation in children. The TCRbeta library incorporated unique molecular identifiers. Each CDR3 protein is one row after TCRdb ran MiXCR on the PCR reads. This repertoire shows more than 100,000 distinct CDR3 sequences, about 23% found once; its top ten account for under 12%. Sequencing was performed on PBMCs, mostly from graft donor cells, taken 180 days after TCRalphabeta/CD19-depleted stem cell transplant. Receptor source: a male patient aged 2-15 years who had a stem cell transplant for chronic granulomatous disease, so the T cells may come from the graft donor.

V usage is TRBV20-1 and J usage is TRBJ1-2, with D unresolved. V was trimmed by 0 bases and J by 7 bases, leaving 15 bases between them. The CDR3 totals 14 residues. The germline gives CDR1 DFQATT, CDR2 SNEGSKA (reference sequence). The CDR3 nucleotides read TGCAGTGCTAGAGATCTTTGGACCGCCTCTGGCTACACCTTC. Its protein is CSARDLWTASGYTF.

In its sample, this clonotype was seen many times. The chain uses TRBV5-1 and TRBJ2-3, with D tentatively TRBD2 (6 bases). This CDR3 is 15 amino acids long. Germline V CDR1 and CDR2: SGHRS, YFSETQ. Deletions cut 4 bases from V and 4 bases from J, with 16 bases between. The CDR3 sequence: CASSALGGSADTQYF. DNA of the CDR3: TGCGCCAGCAGCGCTCTAGGAGGGAGTGCAGATACGCAGTATTTT. The full variable domain, rest sourced from reference TRBV5-1 and TRBJ2-3, is KAGVTQTPRYLIKTRGQQVTLSCSPISGHRSVSWYQQTPGQGLQFLFEYFSETQRNKGNFPGRFSGRQFSNSRSEMNVSTLELGDSALYLCASSALGGSADTQYFGPGTRLTVL.

This clonotype has a count of ten or more. The CDR3 nucleotides are TGCAGTGCTAGACCCTTCGTAGGGGTCGGCTACGAGCAGTACTTC. It yields the protein CSARPFVGVGYEQYF. The chain couples TRBV20-1 to TRBJ2-7; tentative D call: TRBD1 (5 bases). The germline V and J ends were trimmed by 2 bases and 3 bases, with 17 bases remaining between them. The germline CDR1 and CDR2 sequences are DFQATT and SNEGSKA (reference sequence). This CDR3 has 15 amino acids.

This clonotype came up a few times. This chain joins TRBV20-1 and TRBJ2-2; no firm D call. Between the trimmed V and J ends, which lost 0 bases and 1 base, there was a span of 6 bases. The CDR3 covers 14 residues. Germline-derived CDR1 and CDR2 are DFQATT and SNEGSKA (reference sequence). The chain's CDR3 is CSAREGQNTGELFF. In DNA form, the CDR3 reads TGCAGTGCTAGAGAGGGCCAGAACACCGGGGAGCTGTTTTTT.

This clonotype showed up many times. The V and J genes are TRBV7-2 and TRBJ2-2; D not certain. Trimming took off 1 base at V and 5 bases at J, with 8 bases between the two ends. The germline V gene encodes CDR1 SGHTA and CDR2 FQGNSA. This CDR3 has 14 amino acids. The CDR3: CASSLEKVTGELFF. The CDR3 region has the DNA TGTGCCAGCAGCTTAGAAAAAGTTACCGGGGAGCTGTTTTTT.